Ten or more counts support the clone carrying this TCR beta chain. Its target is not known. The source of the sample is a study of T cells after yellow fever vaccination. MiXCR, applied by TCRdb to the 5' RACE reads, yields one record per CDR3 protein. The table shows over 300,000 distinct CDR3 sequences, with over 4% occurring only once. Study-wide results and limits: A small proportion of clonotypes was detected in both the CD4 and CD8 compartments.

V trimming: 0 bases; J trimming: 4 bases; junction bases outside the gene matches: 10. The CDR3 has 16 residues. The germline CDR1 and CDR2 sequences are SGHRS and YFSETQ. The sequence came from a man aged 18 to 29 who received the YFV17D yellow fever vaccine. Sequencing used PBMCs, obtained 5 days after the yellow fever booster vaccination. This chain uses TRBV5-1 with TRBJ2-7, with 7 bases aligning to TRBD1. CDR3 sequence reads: CASSLGTTGAGYEQYF. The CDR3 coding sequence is TGCGCCAGCAGCTTGGGAACTACAGGGGCCGGGTACGAGCAGTACTTC.